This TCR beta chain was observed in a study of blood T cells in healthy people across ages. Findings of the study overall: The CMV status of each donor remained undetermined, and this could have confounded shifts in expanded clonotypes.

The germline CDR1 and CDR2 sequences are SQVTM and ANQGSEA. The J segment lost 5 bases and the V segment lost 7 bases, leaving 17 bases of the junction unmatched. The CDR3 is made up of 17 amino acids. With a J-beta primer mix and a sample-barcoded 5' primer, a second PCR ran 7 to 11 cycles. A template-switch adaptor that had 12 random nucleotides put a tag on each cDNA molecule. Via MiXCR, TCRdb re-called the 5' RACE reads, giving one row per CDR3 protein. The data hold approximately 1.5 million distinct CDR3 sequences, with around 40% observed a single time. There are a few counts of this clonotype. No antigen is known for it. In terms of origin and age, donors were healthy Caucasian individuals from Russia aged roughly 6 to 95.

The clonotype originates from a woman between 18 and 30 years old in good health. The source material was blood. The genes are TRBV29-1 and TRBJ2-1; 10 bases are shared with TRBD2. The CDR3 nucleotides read TGCAGCGGGCACTATGGACTAGCGGCCAGCCGTGACAATGAGCAGTTCTTC. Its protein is CSGHYGLAASRDNEQFF.